The 24 T cell receptor beta chains below come from one sample, sequenced in a study of blood T cell repertoires in COVID-19. Repertoires were generated with immunoSEQ multiplex PCR, while TCRdb's copy carries only in-frame clones and drops some. The sample yields fewer than 300,000 clones, about nine tenths seen once. The sample taken for sequencing was PBMCs or T cells enriched from blood (not recorded which). The receptor source for this set is a man between 18 and 35 years old who had recovered from COVID-19.

This clone was detected once. The chain is built from TRBV7-2 and TRBJ1-2; D is undetermined. The germline V gene encodes CDR1 SGHTA and CDR2 FQGNSA. Trimming took off 0 bases at V and 8 bases at J, with 13 bases between the two ends. The CDR3 loop spans 14 amino acids. The CDR3 DNA sequence: TGTGCCAGCAGCTTAGCGGGCACCCCACGAGGCTACACCTTC. Its protein product is CASSLAGTPRGYTF.

The chain carries TRBV4-1 and TRBJ1-5; TRBD1 is a possible D gene (6 bases). Between the trimmed V and J ends, which lost 3 bases and 2 bases, there was a span of 17 bases. The CDR3 runs to 17 residues. Germline CDR1 is MGHRA and CDR2 is YSYEKL. As DNA, the CDR3 is TGCGCCAGCAGCCACGGTGGGGGGGCGCATGGCAATCAGCCCCAGCATTTT. Its translation: CASSHGGGAHGNQPQHF.

This chain uses TRBV7-9 with TRBJ1-6, with 7 bases aligning to TRBD1. This CDR3 has 17 residues. Germline V gene lookup returns CDR1 SEHNR and CDR2 FQNEAQ (reference sequence). The V and J ends lost 4 bases and 14 bases, in that order; junction bases with no gene match: 20. CDR3 sequence: CASSSEQGRRLGGALHF. Here the CDR3 DNA reads TGTGCCAGCAGCTCGGAACAGGGGCGACGATTAGGGGGAGCCCTCCACTTT.

The sample holds a few counts of this clone. This sequence joins TRBV5-1 and TRBJ2-3; TRBD2 agrees at 9 bases. V was clipped by 0 bases and J by 1 base; unmatched bases: 0. The CDR3 covers 15 residues. In germline, CDR1 is SGHRS, CDR2 YFSETQ. CDR3 nucleotide sequence: TGCGCCAGCAGCTTGGGACTAGCGGGCACAGATACGCAGTATTTT. It codes for CASSLGLAGTDTQYF.

This chain links TRBV6-5 with TRBJ2-1; TRBD2 matches at 11 bases. Germline lookup yields CDR1 MNHEY and CDR2 SVGAGI. This CDR3 has 14 residues. Unmatched junction bases numbered 5, after V lost 6 bases and J lost 7 bases. The DNA of the CDR3 is TGTGCCAGCAGCCCCAGACTAGCGGGGAATGAGCAGTTCTTC. Residues: CASSPRLAGNEQFF.

The rearrangement links TRBV7-3 to TRBJ2-3, with TRBD1 identical over 9 bases. After removal of 5 bases from V and 8 bases from J, the junction contained 5 bases not matched to a gene. This CDR3 region has 13 residues. Germline CDR1 reads SGHTA; CDR2 reads FQGTGA. CDR3 amino acids: CASSRGTGTTQYF. DNA of the CDR3: TGTGCCAGCAGCCGAGGGACAGGGACTACGCAGTATTTT.

The J gene is TRBJ2-5, the V gene TRBV6-1, with 9 bases matching TRBD1. Germline V gene data show CDR1 as MNHNS and CDR2 as SASEGT. With V trimmed by 2 bases and J by 3 bases, 10 bases remained unmatched. The CDR3 loop spans 17 amino acids. CDR3 DNA sequence: TGTGCCAGCAGTGAATGGACGATGGGACAGGGAGAAGAGACCCAGTACTTC. Translating gives CASSEWTMGQGEETQYF.

The chain uses TRBV24-1 and TRBJ2-1; 7 bases agree with TRBD2. The germline V gene has CDR1 KGHDR and CDR2 SFDVKD. V was pared by 4 bases and J by 4 bases, with 6 bases of the junction left unmatched. The CDR3 length is 15 residues. The CDR3 is CATSESGRAYNEQFF. DNA for the CDR3: TGTGCCACCAGTGAGTCGGGGAGGGCTTACAATGAGCAGTTCTTC.

The J gene is TRBJ2-2, the V gene TRBV7-3, with D tentatively TRBD2 (6 bases). The V end lost 0 bases, the J end lost 0 bases, and 8 bases lay between the germline ends. Germline CDR1 and CDR2: SGHTA and FQGTGA. This CDR3 has 16 amino acids. The CDR3 sequence is CASSLTPGANTGELFF. The CDR3 DNA reads as TGTGCCAGCAGCTTAACTCCGGGGGCGAACACCGGGGAGCTGTTTTTT.

This chain links TRBV2 with TRBJ1-3; D remains ambiguous. Germline-derived CDR1 and CDR2 are SNHLY and FYNNEI. V lost 10 bases and J 0 bases, leaving 19 bases between the germline ends. The CDR3 has 16 amino acids. The CDR3 loop reads CAISGGRPASGNTIYF. DNA for the CDR3: TGTGCCATTTCAGGCGGGAGACCAGCCTCTGGAAACACCATATATTTT.

This chain joins TRBV16 and TRBJ1-1; D remains ambiguous. The CDR3 sequence is 16 residues long. The V end lost 4 bases, the J end lost 1 base, and 16 bases lay between the germline ends. The germline V gene encodes CDR1 KGHSY and CDR2 FQNENV. CDR3 amino acids: CASSPPGRAANTEAFF. The CDR3 bases are TGTGCCAGCAGCCCCCCGGGGAGGGCGGCGAACACTGAAGCTTTCTTT.

V and J are TRBV15 and TRBJ2-2; the match to TRBD2 covers 9 bases. This CDR3 comprises 18 residues. The V segment lost 0 bases and the J segment 7 bases; nucleotides outside the gene matches: 12. Germline V CDR1 and CDR2: LNHNV, YYDKDF (reference sequence). The CDR3 DNA reads TGTGCCACCAGCAGAGAACACTCTTCGCGGGAGGGTATCGGGGAGCTGTTTTTT. Translating gives CATSREHSSREGIGELFF. Full variable domain (outside the CDR3, taken from reference TRBV15 and TRBJ2-2): DAMVIQNPRYQVTQFGKPVTLSCSQTLNHNVMYWYQQKSSQAPKLLFHYYDKDFNNEADTPDNFQSRRPNTSFCFLDIRSPGLGDTAMYLCATSREHSSREGIGELFFGEGSRLTVL.

The chain joins TRBV9 to TRBJ2-1, with D perhaps TRBD2 (5 bases). V shed 0 bases and J shed 9 bases, with 16 bases lying between them. Germline lookup yields CDR1 SGDLS and CDR2 YYNGEE. The CDR3 loop spans 15 amino acids. The CDR3 loop is CASSVGGPREGEQFF. CDR3 coding DNA: TGTGCCAGCAGCGTAGGAGGGCCTAGAGAGGGTGAGCAGTTCTTC.

This sequence joins TRBV6-5 and TRBJ2-2, with TRBD1 matching over 7 bases. This CDR3 contains 14 residues. The trim removed 6 bases at V and 0 bases at J, leaving 1 base unmatched. From germline, CDR1 is MNHEY and CDR2 SVGAGI. The CDR3 region is CASRGQPNTGELFF. CDR3 coding DNA: TGTGCCAGCAGGGGACAGCCGAACACCGGGGAGCTGTTTTTT.

The chain employs TRBV11-1 and TRBJ1-1; perhaps TRBD1 as D (5 bases). Germline lookup yields CDR1 SGHAT and CDR2 FQDESV (reference sequence). V lost 4 bases and J lost 1, with 7 bases in between. The CDR3 spans 13 residues. In DNA form, the CDR3 reads TGTGCCAGCAGCTGGCAGGGGAACACTGAAGCTTTCTTT. The encoded protein is CASSWQGNTEAFF.

The genes are TRBV5-8 and TRBJ1-5; TRBD1 matches 10 bases. The CDR3 loop spans 16 amino acids. The trim removed 4 bases at V and 5 bases at J, leaving 9 bases unmatched. The germline V gene has CDR1 SGHTS and CDR2 YDEGEE. Here the CDR3 DNA reads TGTGCCAGCAGCATTGGGGGACAGGGGAACCATCAGCCCCAGCATTTT. Protein product: CASSIGGQGNHQPQHF. The full variable domain, completed using reference TRBV5-8 and TRBJ1-5, is EAGVTQSPTHLIKTRGQQATLRCSPISGHTSVYWYQQALGLGLQFLLWYDEGEERNRGNFPPRFSGRQFPNYSSELNVNALELEDSALYLCASSIGGQGNHQPQHFGDGTRLSIL.

The rearrangement joins TRBV30 to TRBJ1-1; TRBD1 matches 9 bases. Germline loops: CDR1 GTSNPN, CDR2 SVGIG (reference sequence). The CDR3 sequence is 13 residues long. J lost 4 bases, V lost 5 bases, and 5 bases had no gene match. Here the CDR3 reads CAWDRGFGTEAFF. CDR3 nucleotide sequence: TGTGCCTGGGACAGGGGGTTTGGCACTGAAGCTTTCTTT.

The chain has TRBV2 and TRBJ2-1; D perhaps matches TRBD2 (5 bases). Per germline, CDR1 SNHLY and CDR2 FYNNEI. Trimming left V 6 bases short and J 5 bases short, with 17 bases between. The CDR3 covers 15 residues. The CDR3: CASRFRLGSHNEQFF. The CDR3 bases are TGTGCCAGCAGGTTTAGACTGGGGAGTCACAATGAGCAGTTCTTC.

CDR3 sequence: CASSVQRSSYNEQFF. In DNA form, the CDR3 reads TGTGCCAGCAGTGTACAGCGGAGCTCCTACAATGAGCAGTTCTTC. The gene calls are TRBV7-2 and TRBJ2-1; D may be TRBD2 (5 bases). V was trimmed by 6 bases and J by 0 bases, leaving 12 bases between them. The CDR3 consists of 15 residues. Germline CDR1 and CDR2: SGHTA and FQGNSA.

The chain recombines TRBV6-5 with TRBJ2-1; 7 bases match TRBD1. With 10 bases clipped from V and 4 bases from J, the junction kept 7 bases outside the gene matches. CDR1 and CDR2 from the germline V gene are MNHEY and SVGAGI. This CDR3 has 13 residues. CDR3 residues: CATTGDHYNEQFF. The CDR3 nucleotides are TGTGCCACCACAGGGGACCATTACAATGAGCAGTTCTTC.

The rearrangement links TRBV28 to TRBJ2-1, with 10 bases that match TRBD1. J lost 15 bases, V lost 2 bases, and 7 bases had no gene match. The CDR3 runs to 13 residues. CDR1 is MDHEN and CDR2 is SYDVKM in the germline V gene. CDR3 nucleotides: TGTGCCAGCAGTTTAGGAGCAGGACAGGGGGGGTTCTTC. Its translation is CASSLGAGQGGFF.

V is TRBV30 and J is TRBJ1-5; 10 bases are shared with TRBD1. The CDR3 runs to 14 residues. The germline V gene encodes CDR1 GTSNPN and CDR2 SVGIG (reference sequence). With V trimmed by 0 bases and J by 5 bases, 1 base remained unmatched. This CDR3 reads CAWSVGQGYQPQHF. For the CDR3, the DNA is TGTGCCTGGAGTGTGGGACAGGGGTATCAGCCCCAGCATTTT.

This chain uses TRBV4-2 with TRBJ2-7; perhaps TRBD2 as D (7 bases). This CDR3 region has 15 residues. The germline V gene has CDR1 LGHNA and CDR2 YNFKEQ. With 3 bases removed from V and 2 bases from J, the gap between germline ends came to 14 bases. The CDR3 DNA reads TGTGCCAGCAGCCAGGGGGCGGGGGAGGCCTACGAGCAGTACTTC. It encodes CASSQGAGEAYEQYF.

V is TRBV12-3 or TRBV12-4 and J is TRBJ1-1; D not certain. The V and J ends lost 6 bases and 6 bases respectively, with 14 bases between them. This CDR3 is 13 amino acids long. For the CDR3, the DNA is TGTGCCAGCAGGCCTCCACTCGGGGCTGAAGCTTTCTTT. Translated: CASRPPLGAEAFF.